These T cell receptor beta chains were read from a single sample in a study of blood T cell repertoires in COVID-19. The method was immunoSEQ multiplex PCR; TCRdb's version includes in-frame clones alone and lacks a portion of them. The sample yields 210,000 or so clones, around four fifths seen once. The sequenced sample was peripheral blood. These receptors were collected from a woman aged 70-85 years with active or convalescent COVID-19. Both conserved end residues are part of each CDR3. The order of the fields is clone size, V gene, J gene, D gene, CDR3 protein, CDR3 DNA. D genes are given only for firm matches. For some rows the clone size is stated as once, few or many, or as a class when expanded; others skip it.

clone_size: -
v_call: TRBV28
j_call: TRBJ2-3
d_call: -
cdr3_aa: CASSAPGRRTDTQYF
cdr3_nt: TGTGCCAGCAGTGCCCCTGGGCGTAGAACAGATACGCAGTATTTT

clone_size: once
v_call: TRBV9
j_call: TRBJ2-1
d_call: TRBD2
cdr3_aa: CASSPRPGLAGRNEQFF
cdr3_nt: TGTGCCAGCAGCCCTCGTCCGGGACTAGCGGGACGGAATGAGCAGTTCTTC

clone_size: -
v_call: TRBV5-1
j_call: TRBJ2-1
d_call: TRBD2
cdr3_aa: CASSLEAGAINNEQFF
cdr3_nt: TGCGCCAGCAGCTTGGAAGCGGGAGCCATCAACAATGAGCAGTTCTTC

clone_size: many
v_call: TRBV3-1/TRBV3-2
j_call: TRBJ1-2
d_call: -
cdr3_aa: CASSQDGGVYGYTF
cdr3_nt: TGTGCCAGCAGCCAAGACGGAGGAGTTTATGGCTACACCTTC

clone_size: -
v_call: TRBV6-6
j_call: TRBJ2-1
d_call: TRBD2
cdr3_aa: CASSHLGRAFYNEQFF
cdr3_nt: TGTGCCAGCAGCCACCTCGGGAGGGCCTTTTACAATGAGCAGTTCTTC

clone_size: -
v_call: TRBV18
j_call: TRBJ2-6
d_call: -
cdr3_aa: CASSPVSSGANVLTF
cdr3_nt: TGTGCCAGCTCACCAGTCAGCTCTGGGGCCAACGTCCTGACTTTC

clone_size: -
v_call: TRBV7-2
j_call: TRBJ1-1
d_call: -
cdr3_aa: CASSPQGNTEAFF
cdr3_nt: TGTGCCAGCAGTCCTCAGGGGAACACTGAAGCTTTCTTT

clone_size: once
v_call: TRBV3-1/TRBV3-2
j_call: TRBJ2-1
d_call: TRBD2
cdr3_aa: CASRPAGATHNEQFF
cdr3_nt: TGTGCCAGCAGACCAGCGGGAGCGACCCACAATGAGCAGTTCTTC

clone_size: -
v_call: TRBV28
j_call: TRBJ2-7
d_call: -
cdr3_aa: CASSVTVGAYEQYF
cdr3_nt: TGTGCCAGCAGTGTGACAGTTGGCGCCTACGAGCAGTACTTC

clone_size: -
v_call: TRBV5-1
j_call: TRBJ2-1
d_call: TRBD2
cdr3_aa: CASSPTSGSKIEQFF
cdr3_nt: TGCGCCAGCAGCCCGACTAGCGGGAGTAAGATTGAGCAGTTCTTC

clone_size: -
v_call: TRBV15
j_call: TRBJ2-7
d_call: -
cdr3_aa: CATSRARVSEQYF
cdr3_nt: TGTGCCACCAGCAGAGCCCGAGTTAGCGAGCAGTACTTC

clone_size: -
v_call: TRBV5-1
j_call: TRBJ2-1
d_call: TRBD1
cdr3_aa: CASSLFSGTGYNEQFF
cdr3_nt: TGCGCCAGCAGCTTATTCTCCGGGACAGGTTACAATGAGCAGTTCTTC

clone_size: -
v_call: TRBV5-1
j_call: TRBJ2-1
d_call: -
cdr3_aa: CASSLAVDTYNEQFF
cdr3_nt: TGCGCCAGCAGCTTGGCCGTTGACACCTACAATGAGCAGTTCTTC

clone_size: -
v_call: TRBV7-9
j_call: TRBJ2-3
d_call: TRBD2
cdr3_aa: CASSPLAGGPVDTQYF
cdr3_nt: TGTGCCAGCAGCCCACTAGCGGGAGGGCCGGTGGATACGCAGTATTTT

clone_size: -
v_call: TRBV18
j_call: TRBJ2-5
d_call: -
cdr3_aa: CASSPLTGRWTQYF
cdr3_nt: TGTGCCAGCTCACCTCTGACAGGGAGGTGGACCCAGTACTTC

clone_size: few
v_call: TRBV5-4
j_call: TRBJ1-6
d_call: TRBD1
cdr3_aa: CASSVGQGFNSPLHF
cdr3_nt: TGTGCCAGCAGCGTTGGACAGGGTTTTAATTCACCCCTCCACTTT

clone_size: -
v_call: TRBV3-1/TRBV3-2
j_call: TRBJ2-5
d_call: TRBD1
cdr3_aa: CASSQYRDRGREETQYF
cdr3_nt: TGTGCCAGCAGCCAGTACCGAGACAGGGGGCGAGAAGAGACCCAGTACTTC

clone_size: -
v_call: TRBV19
j_call: TRBJ1-6
d_call: TRBD1
cdr3_aa: CASRPEGQYNSPLHF
cdr3_nt: TGTGCCAGTAGGCCAGAGGGACAGTATAATTCACCCCTCCACTTT

clone_size: -
v_call: TRBV29-1
j_call: TRBJ1-2
d_call: -
cdr3_aa: CSADRSSGYGYTF
cdr3_nt: TGCAGCGCCGACAGGTCCTCGGGGTATGGCTACACCTTC

clone_size: -
v_call: TRBV9
j_call: TRBJ2-3
d_call: -
cdr3_aa: CASSILSVGTDTQYF
cdr3_nt: TGTGCCAGCAGCATCCTTAGCGTCGGCACAGATACGCAGTATTTT

clone_size: -
v_call: TRBV18
j_call: TRBJ2-3
d_call: TRBD1
cdr3_aa: CASSPQRGQSDTQYF
cdr3_nt: TGTGCCAGCTCACCTCAAAGGGGGCAGTCAGATACGCAGTATTTT

clone_size: -
v_call: TRBV7-8
j_call: TRBJ2-1
d_call: TRBD2
cdr3_aa: CASSEAGGPYNEQFF
cdr3_nt: TGTGCCAGCTCCGAAGCGGGGGGGCCTTACAATGAGCAGTTCTTC

clone_size: -
v_call: TRBV5-4
j_call: TRBJ1-2
d_call: -
cdr3_aa: CASSLGQGSYGYTF
cdr3_nt: TGTGCCAGCAGCTTGGGTCAGGGAAGCTATGGCTACACCTTC

clone_size: few
v_call: TRBV25-1
j_call: TRBJ2-5
d_call: -
cdr3_aa: CASSEYGQPWETQYF
cdr3_nt: TGTGCCAGCAGTGAATACGGACAGCCGTGGGAGACCCAGTACTTC

clone_size: -
v_call: TRBV7-9
j_call: TRBJ1-5
d_call: -
cdr3_aa: CASSLQGNQPQHF
cdr3_nt: TGTGCCAGCAGCCTCCAGGGAAATCAGCCCCAGCATTTT

clone_size: -
v_call: TRBV21-1
j_call: TRBJ2-7
d_call: -
cdr3_aa: CASSRRLALSYEQYF
cdr3_nt: TGTGCCAGCAGCAGACGACTAGCTCTCTCCTACGAGCAGTACTTC

clone_size: -
v_call: TRBV5-6
j_call: TRBJ2-3
d_call: -
cdr3_aa: CASSLQGTTDTQYF
cdr3_nt: TGTGCCAGCAGCTTGCAGGGGACGACAGATACGCAGTATTTT

clone_size: -
v_call: TRBV18
j_call: TRBJ1-3
d_call: -
cdr3_aa: CASFHTGSGAIYF
cdr3_nt: TGTGCCAGCTTTCATACAGGGTCAGGGGCCATATATTTT